This T cell receptor beta chain is drawn from a study of cytomegalovirus exposure and HLA in healthy donors. Regarding the study as a whole: The classifier was said to identify cytomegalovirus status with high specificity and sensitivity. V- and J-gene trimming in TCR beta was tied to a missense DCLRE1C variant by an analysis performed later.

This clone showed up just once. Antigen specificity is unknown. 13 Jbeta primers and 60 Vbeta primers were used for the PCR. The data were produced by immunoSEQ multiplex PCR, yet TCRdb's version contains in-frame clones alone and is incomplete. The sample records about 63,000 clones, approximately 73% being singletons. The sequenced sample was PBMCs. The source of this sequence is a man in his fifties or sixties in good health and CMV-seronegative.

The CDR3 DNA is TGCAGCGTTGAAATACAGGGGGTAGGCACCGGGGAGCTGTTTTTT. Encoded protein: CSVEIQGVGTGELFF. The chain combines TRBV29-1 with TRBJ2-2, with TRBD1 matching over 8 bases. The length of the CDR3 is 15 residues. Germline V gene data show CDR1 as SQVTM and CDR2 as ANQGSEA. With V trimmed by 2 bases and J by 4 bases, 6 bases remained unmatched.